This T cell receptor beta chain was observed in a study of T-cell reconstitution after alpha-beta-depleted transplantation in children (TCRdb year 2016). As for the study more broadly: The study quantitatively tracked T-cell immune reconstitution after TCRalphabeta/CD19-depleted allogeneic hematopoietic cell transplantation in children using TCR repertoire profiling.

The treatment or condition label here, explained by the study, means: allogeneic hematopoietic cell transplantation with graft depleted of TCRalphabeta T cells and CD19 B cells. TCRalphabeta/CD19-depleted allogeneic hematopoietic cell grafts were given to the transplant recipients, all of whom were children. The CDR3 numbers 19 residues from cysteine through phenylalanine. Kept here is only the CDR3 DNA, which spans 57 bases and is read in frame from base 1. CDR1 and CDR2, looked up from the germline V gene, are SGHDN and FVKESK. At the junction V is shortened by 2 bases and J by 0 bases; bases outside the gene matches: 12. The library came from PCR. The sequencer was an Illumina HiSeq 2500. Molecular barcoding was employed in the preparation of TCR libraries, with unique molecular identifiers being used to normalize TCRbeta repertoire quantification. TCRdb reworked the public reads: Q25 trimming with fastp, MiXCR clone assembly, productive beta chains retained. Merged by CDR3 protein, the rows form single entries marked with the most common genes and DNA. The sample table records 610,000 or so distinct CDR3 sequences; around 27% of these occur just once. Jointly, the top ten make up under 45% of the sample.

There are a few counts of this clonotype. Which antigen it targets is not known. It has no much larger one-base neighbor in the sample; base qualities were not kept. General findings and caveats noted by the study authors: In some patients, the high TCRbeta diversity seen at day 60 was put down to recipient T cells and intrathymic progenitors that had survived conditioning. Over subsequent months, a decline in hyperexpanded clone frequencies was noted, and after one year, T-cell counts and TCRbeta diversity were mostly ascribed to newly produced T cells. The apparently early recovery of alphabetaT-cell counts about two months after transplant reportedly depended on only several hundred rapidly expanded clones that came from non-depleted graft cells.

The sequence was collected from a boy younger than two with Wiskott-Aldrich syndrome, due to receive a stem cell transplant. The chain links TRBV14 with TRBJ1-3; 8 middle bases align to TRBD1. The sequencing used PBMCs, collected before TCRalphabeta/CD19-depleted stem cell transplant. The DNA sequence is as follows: TGTGCCAGCAGCCAACCCCTGGGACAGGTCAATCCCTCTGGAAACACCATATATTTT. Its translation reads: CASSQPLGQVNPSGNTIYF. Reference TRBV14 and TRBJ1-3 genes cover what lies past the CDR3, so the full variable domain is EAGVTQFPSHSVIEKGQTVTLRCDPISGHDNLYWYRRVMGKEIKFLLHFVKESKQDESGMPNNRFLAERTGGTYSTLKVQPAELEDSGVYFCASSQPLGQVNPSGNTIYFGEGSWLTVV.